This T cell receptor beta chain was sequenced in a study of T cells in Graves' hyperthyroidism and ophthalmopathy. The study, taken as a whole, reports: Ophthalmopathy was distinguished from stable hyperthyroidism by 13 V-J signatures.

Each diagnosis was grounded in clinical symptoms, serum thyroxine and TRAb, thyroid ultrasound, and orbital computed tomography. From germline, CDR1 is SGHAT and CDR2 FQDESV (reference sequence). V was trimmed by 5 bases and J by 0 bases, leaving 17 bases between them. The CDR3 spans 17 residues. TCR beta CDR3 region amplification was performed from RNA transcripts. Researchers ran a first-round RT-PCR on the TCR CDR3 using the HTBI primer set. TCRdb reprocessed the multiplex PCR reads via MiXCR and lists one record per CDR3 protein. This sample has around 390,000 distinct CDR3 sequences, with approximately 15% found just once. As regards this clonotype: Its antigen remains unidentified.

The sequenced material came from blood. This TCR was recovered from a woman aged 25 to 39 with Graves' ophthalmopathy. The V call is TRBV11-1, the J call TRBJ2-1; no clear D gene. CDR3 loop: CASSPVGAVSSYNEQFF. The CDR3 DNA follows: TGTGCCAGCAGCCCCGTCGGTGCGGTGAGCTCCTACAATGAGCAGTTCTTC.